Listed here are 32 T cell receptor beta chains from one sample, sequenced in a study of blood T cell repertoires in COVID-19. The method was immunoSEQ multiplex PCR; TCRdb's version includes in-frame clones alone and lacks a portion of them. The table shows around 200,000 clones, with around 80% occurring only once. Sequencing used peripheral blood. These receptors were obtained from a woman aged 65 to 85 with acute or convalescent COVID-19.

Notes on this clone: The sample holds other DNA sequences that translate to the same CDR3. The V gene is TRBV18, the J gene TRBJ2-5; maybe TRBD2 (6 bases). The V end lost 3 bases, the J end lost 1 base, and 6 bases lay between the germline ends. Germline CDR1 KGHSH, CDR2 LQKENI. The CDR3 extends over 13 amino acids. The CDR3 DNA follows: TGTGCCAGCTCACCGGGACTCCAAGAGACCCAGTACTTC. It codes for CASSPGLQETQYF.

V gene TRBV4-2 combines with J gene TRBJ1-4; TRBD1 is a possible D gene (5 bases). From germline, CDR1 is LGHNA and CDR2 YNFKEQ. The CDR3 runs 17 residues. Trimming stripped 1 base from V and 6 bases from J, with 18 bases between. For the CDR3, the DNA is TGTGCCAGCAGCCAAGGCTCGACGGCAGGGCGTGATGAAAAACTGTTTTTT. It is translated as CASSQGSTAGRDEKLFF.

The rearrangement links TRBV5-1 to TRBJ2-2; no definite D call. From germline, CDR1 is SGHRS and CDR2 YFSETQ. This CDR3 comprises 15 residues. Trimming took 0 bases from V and 0 from J, leaving 6 bases between them. CDR3 in amino acids: CASSLVSANTGELFF. The CDR3 DNA sequence: TGCGCCAGCAGCTTGGTTTCCGCGAACACCGGGGAGCTGTTTTTT. Drawing the rest from reference TRBV5-1 and TRBJ2-2, the complete variable domain is KAGVTQTPRYLIKTRGQQVTLSCSPISGHRSVSWYQQTPGQGLQFLFEYFSETQRNKGNFPGRFSGRQFSNSRSEMNVSTLELGDSALYLCASSLVSANTGELFFGEGSRLTVL.

The J gene is TRBJ2-1, the V gene TRBV19; 9 bases align to TRBD2. J gave up 9 bases and V 5 bases, and 14 bases lay outside the gene matches. Germline CDR1 LNHDA, CDR2 SQIVND (reference sequence). The CDR3 covers 16 residues. The CDR3 DNA reads as TGTGCCAGTAGTGCGAGCGGGAGGTGGCCCATCGGTGAGCAGTTCTTC. Protein sequence: CASSASGRWPIGEQFF.

The chain has TRBV19 and TRBJ1-3; 12 bases map to TRBD1. This CDR3 spans 15 amino acids. Germline V CDR1 and CDR2: LNHDA, SQIVND (reference sequence). With V trimmed by 8 bases and J by 2 bases, 4 bases remained unmatched. In DNA form, the CDR3 reads TGTGCCAGTTCGGGACAGGGGGCGGCTGGAAACACCATATATTTT. Protein: CASSGQGAAGNTIYF.

V and J are TRBV19 and TRBJ2-4; 13 bases are a match to TRBD2. Germline V gene data show CDR1 as LNHDA and CDR2 as SQIVND (reference sequence). CDR3 size: 17 residues. V lost 5 bases, J lost 7 bases, and 11 bases stayed unmatched. This CDR3 is CASSARTSGSMLNIQYF. For the CDR3, the DNA is TGTGCCAGTAGTGCCAGGACTAGCGGGAGTATGTTGAACATTCAGTACTTC. Looking up the rest from reference TRBV19 and TRBJ2-4 gives the full variable domain: DGGITQSPKYLFRKEGQNVTLSCEQNLNHDAMYWYRQDPGQGLRLIYYSQIVNDFQKGDIAEGYSVSREKKESFPLTVTSAQKNPTAFYLCASSARTSGSMLNIQYFGAGTRLSVL.

This chain's CDR3 is CATSDTGTSGYTF. The CDR3 DNA reads TGTGCCACCAGTGACACAGGAACGTCTGGCTACACCTTC. The V call is TRBV24-1, the J call TRBJ1-2, with D perhaps TRBD1 (5 bases). V gave up 4 bases and J gave up 7 bases, with 12 bases separating them. Germline CDR1 KGHDR, CDR2 SFDVKD. This CDR3 spans 13 amino acids.

The chain combines TRBV4-1 with TRBJ2-3, with 8 positions matching TRBD1. From germline, CDR1 is MGHRA and CDR2 YSYEKL. V shed 4 bases and J 5 bases; nucleotides not matched to a gene: 8. The CDR3 consists of 15 residues. The CDR3 is CASSPSGQGEDTQYF. The DNA for the CDR3 is TGCGCCAGCAGCCCCTCCGGACAGGGCGAAGATACGCAGTATTTT.

The rearrangement joins TRBV12-5 to TRBJ2-5, with D possibly TRBD1 on 6 matching bases. Trimming shortened V by 5 bases and J by 3 bases, and 10 bases separated the two germline ends. The CDR3 extends over 13 amino acids. Per the germline V gene, CDR1 is LGHNT and CDR2 is FRNRAP. As DNA, the CDR3 is TGTGCTAGTGGTCTGGGGGCTGAAGAGACCCAGTACTTC. This encodes CASGLGAEETQYF.

The CDR3 DNA sequence: TGTGCCAGCAGCTTGGGAACTGGAGATACGCAGTATTTT. It specifies CASSLGTGDTQYF. The V and J genes are TRBV5-6 and TRBJ2-3; no firm D call. Germline CDR1 is SGHDT and CDR2 is YYEEEE. The germline V and J ends were trimmed by 0 bases and 5 bases, with 7 bases remaining between them. The CDR3 covers 13 residues.

This clone was observed once. CDR3 nucleotides: TGTGCCAGCAGTTTTGAACCCGGGACAGCCAATGAAAAACTGTTTTTT. Its protein product is CASSFEPGTANEKLFF. The rearrangement links TRBV6-5 to TRBJ1-4, with 7 bases matching TRBD1. The CDR3 sequence is 16 residues long. Germline CDR1 reads MNHEY; CDR2 reads SVGAGI. Losses at the gene ends were 4 bases for V and 5 bases for J; bases not matched to a gene: 10.

The chain joins TRBV28 to TRBJ2-7; no clear D. Germline CDR1 reads MDHEN; CDR2 reads SYDVKM. The CDR3 has 13 amino acids. Trimming cost V 9 bases and J 4 bases, with 16 bases left between them. The CDR3 region has the DNA TGTGCCAGTACCAGTTTGTCGAGGTACGAGCAGTACTTC. Translation: CASTSLSRYEQYF.

The chain combines TRBV2 with TRBJ1-5; the D gene is possibly TRBD1 (5 bases). Trimming stripped 1 base from V and 2 bases from J, with 12 bases between. In germline, CDR1 is SNHLY, CDR2 FYNNEI. The CDR3 is 16 residues long. In nucleotides, the CDR3 is TGTGCCAGCAGTGAAGGTTTAGGGGTACGCAATCAGCCCCAGCATTTT. This encodes CASSEGLGVRNQPQHF.

This clone was seen a few times. This chain joins TRBV10-3 and TRBJ2-1; TRBD2 is a possible D gene (6 bases). The CDR3 is made up of 14 amino acids. Looked up from germline, CDR1 is ENHRY and CDR2 is SYGVKD. V dropped 8 bases and J dropped 5 bases, with 16 bases sitting between them. The CDR3 region is CAIRPLEGNNEQFF. The CDR3 DNA sequence: TGTGCCATCCGACCGCTGGAGGGGAACAATGAGCAGTTCTTC.

The chain employs TRBV30 and TRBJ1-2, with 8 bases matching TRBD1. Per germline, CDR1 GTSNPN and CDR2 SVGIG (reference sequence). J gave up 8 bases and V 2 bases, and 7 bases lay outside the gene matches. The CDR3 has 13 residues. The CDR3, as DNA: TGTGCCTGGAGTCGAACGGACAGGGACGGCTACACCTTC. Amino acids: CAWSRTDRDGYTF.

The rearrangement links TRBV28 to TRBJ1-2; the D is unclear. Per the germline V gene, CDR1 is MDHEN and CDR2 is SYDVKM. This CDR3 is built from 12 residues. V was trimmed by 10 bases and J by 1 base, leaving 10 bases between them. CDR3 nucleotide sequence: TGTGCCACCCGAGGCGATAACTATGGCTACACCTTC. Amino acid sequence: CATRGDNYGYTF.

The J gene is TRBJ2-7, the V gene TRBV4-1; TRBD2 matches 11 bases. The CDR3 loop spans 15 amino acids. Germline trimming cut 0 bases from V and 3 bases from J; bases unmatched to any gene: 1. Germline V gene data show CDR1 as MGHRA and CDR2 as YSYEKL. In DNA form, the CDR3 reads TGCGCCAGCAGCCAAGAAGGGACTAGCGGCTACGAGCAGTACTTC. Its translation: CASSQEGTSGYEQYF.

The V gene is TRBV18, the J gene TRBJ1-2, with D perhaps matching TRBD1 (5 bases). Germline CDR1 is KGHSH and CDR2 is LQKENI. Trimming took 3 bases from V and 7 from J, leaving 18 bases between them. This CDR3 comprises 15 residues. The CDR3 spells CASSPSGGYDGGYTF. Here the CDR3 DNA reads TGTGCCAGCTCACCTTCTGGGGGGTATGACGGTGGCTACACCTTC.

The V gene is TRBV24-1, the J gene TRBJ2-2; D is perhaps TRBD2 (5 bases). Trimming cost V 10 bases and J 2 bases, with 10 bases left between them. This CDR3 region has 13 residues. The germline CDR1 and CDR2 sequences are KGHDR and SFDVKD. CDR3 DNA: TGTGCCACAGCGGTTTCCAACACCGGGGAGCTGTTTTTT. This translates into CATAVSNTGELFF.

The V gene is TRBV10-3, the J gene TRBJ2-1; D might be TRBD2 (5 bases). The V end lost 2 bases, the J end lost 5 bases, and 13 bases lay between the germline ends. The germline gives CDR1 ENHRY, CDR2 SYGVKD. This CDR3 is built from 15 residues. CDR3 nucleotides: TGTGCCATCAGTGAGGGATTCGCAGCGGACAATGAGCAGTTCTTC. Amino acid sequence: CAISEGFAADNEQFF.

V is TRBV9 and J is TRBJ2-7, with TRBD2 matching over 7 bases. Unmatched junction bases numbered 9, after V lost 4 bases and J lost 2 bases. Germline V gene data show CDR1 as SGDLS and CDR2 as YYNGEE. There are 15 residues in the CDR3. CDR3 region: CASSYAGGGAYEQYF. For the CDR3, the DNA is TGTGCCAGCAGCTACGCAGGTGGGGGGGCCTACGAGCAGTACTTC. The entire variable domain, with the rest obtained from reference TRBV9 and TRBJ2-7, is as follows: DSGVTQTPKHLITATGQRVTLRCSPRSGDLSVYWYQQSLDQGLQFLIQYYNGEERAKGNILERFSAQQFPDLHSELNLSSLELGDSALYFCASSYAGGGAYEQYFGPGTRLTVT.

This sequence joins TRBV5-1 and TRBJ2-1; D might be TRBD2 (5 bases). Germline V CDR1 and CDR2: SGHRS, YFSETQ. Trimming pared 2 bases from V and 2 bases from J, leaving 8 bases between. The CDR3 contains 14 residues. In DNA, the CDR3 is TGCGCCAGCAGCTTCTCCGGGACCTACAATGAGCAGTTCTTC. Its translation is CASSFSGTYNEQFF.

This chain links TRBV7-2 with TRBJ1-5, with D possibly being TRBD1 (5 bases). V lost 5 bases, J lost 2 bases, and 7 bases lay in between. The V gene's germline CDR1 is SGHTA and CDR2 FQGNSA. CDR3 length: 13 residues. CDR3 nucleotides: TGTGCCAGCAGCGTGACAGGCAATCAGCCCCAGCATTTT. Its protein product is CASSVTGNQPQHF.

This clone was picked up one time. The chain has TRBV28 and TRBJ1-1; D remains ambiguous. The germline gives CDR1 MDHEN, CDR2 SYDVKM. The CDR3 sequence is 15 residues long. Trimming removed 1 base from V and 5 bases from J, with 14 bases in between. CDR3 in DNA: TGTGCCAGCAGTTTATCCCCCCGGGATGGGACTGAAGCTTTCTTT. Amino acids: CASSLSPRDGTEAFF.

The table lists this clone with a few counts. The V gene is TRBV19, the J gene TRBJ1-2, with 7 bases lining up with TRBD1. CDR1 is LNHDA and CDR2 is SQIVND in the germline V gene (reference sequence). Trimming at V came to 2 bases and at J to 8 bases, leaving 17 bases not matched to a gene. The CDR3 sequence is 17 residues long. In DNA, the CDR3 is TGTGCCAGTAGTATAACACCGTCCCGACAGGGACATAAGGGCTACACCTTC. Residues: CASSITPSRQGHKGYTF.

This clone was found a few times. The rearrangement links TRBV3-1 (or the pseudogene TRBV3-2) to TRBJ2-7, with a weak D call TRBD2 (5 bases). V gave up 1 base and J gave up 0 bases, with 10 bases separating them. Germline CDR1 LGHDT, CDR2 YNNKEL (reference sequence). This CDR3 contains 15 residues. DNA of the CDR3: TGTGCCAGCAGCCAAGGACTACCTCACTCCTACGAGCAGTACTTC. This translates into CASSQGLPHSYEQYF.

This clone was observed a handful of times. The V call is TRBV11-2, the J call TRBJ2-7; 13 nucleotides align to TRBD2. The CDR3 is 15 amino acids. From germline, CDR1 is SGHAT and CDR2 FQNNGV. J lost 6 bases, V lost 0 bases, and 2 bases had no gene match. CDR3 in amino acids: CASSLELAGGLEQYF. CDR3 nucleotide sequence: TGTGCCAGCAGCTTAGAACTAGCGGGAGGGCTCGAGCAGTACTTC.

The chain carries TRBV7-8 and TRBJ2-7, with TRBD1 matching over 7 bases. V lost 5 bases to trimming and J lost 6 bases; unmatched junction nucleotides: 16. The CDR3 length is 16 residues. Germline CDR1 reads SGHVS; CDR2 reads FQNEAQ. The CDR3, as DNA: TGTGCCAGCAGCGCCAGACAGGGTTCGGGTTTTGGCGAGCAGTACTTC. It encodes CASSARQGSGFGEQYF. The full variable domain, its missing parts supplied by reference TRBV7-8 and TRBJ2-7, is GAGVSQSPRYKVAKRGQDVALRCDPISGHVSLFWYQQALGQGPEFLTYFQNEAQLDKSGLPSDRFFAERPEGSVSTLKIQRTQQEDSAVYLCASSARQGSGFGEQYFGPGTRLTVT.

V is TRBV10-3 and J is TRBJ1-3; D is uncertain. Germline loops: CDR1 ENHRY, CDR2 SYGVKD. The CDR3 length is 14 residues. V lost 0 bases to trimming and J lost 4 bases, with 7 bases between them. CDR3 sequence (DNA): TGTGCCATCAGTGAGTCGGCTGAAGGAAACACCATATATTTT. Translated: CAISESAEGNTIYF.

The chain employs TRBV11-2 and TRBJ1-6; the D gene is possibly TRBD1 (5 bases). The CDR3 length is 15 residues. Trimming left V 0 bases short and J 10 bases short, with 13 bases between. CDR1 SGHAT and CDR2 FQNNGV come from the germline V gene. The CDR3 here is CASSLDQGILSPLHF. CDR3 DNA sequence: TGTGCCAGCAGCTTAGATCAGGGCATTCTGTCACCCCTCCACTTT.

V and J are TRBV28 and TRBJ2-4, with D tentatively TRBD1 (5 bases). In germline, CDR1 is MDHEN, CDR2 SYDVKM. Deletions cut 4 bases from V and 6 bases from J, with 10 bases between. The CDR3 spans 13 residues. CDR3 sequence reads: CASSSRVANIQYF. In DNA form, the CDR3 reads TGTGCCAGCAGTTCCAGGGTAGCAAACATTCAGTACTTC.

CDR3 nucleotide sequence: TGCGCCAGCAGGATACTAGCGGGAGGGGGAGGCGAGCAGTACTTC. Amino acid sequence: CASRILAGGGGEQYF. This chain connects TRBV5-1 to TRBJ2-7; 13 nucleotides align to TRBD2. Germline loops: CDR1 SGHRS, CDR2 YFSETQ. This CDR3 is 15 amino acids long. The trim removed 5 bases at V and 6 bases at J, leaving 8 bases unmatched.